The present entry profiles one TCR beta chain with its context. The antigen remains unidentified. Researchers ran eight separate cDNA reactions for each sample. TCRalpha and TCRbeta cDNA underwent two nested PCRs of about 17 and 10 cycles. TCRdb processed the 5' RACE reads again and assigns one entry to each CDR3 protein, with no DNA. The table gives under 150,000 distinct CDR3 sequences; the top ten clones make up roughly 2.5% of it. The data were taken from a study of monozygotic twins with inflammatory bowel disease. Overall study findings and caveats: Lower TCRbeta diversity (inverse Simpson) was seen in IBD patients than in healthy co-twins.

Germline V gene lookup returns CDR1 GTSNPN and CDR2 SVGIG (reference sequence). The CDR3 loop spans 15 amino acids. The sequenced sample was blood. This chain joins TRBV30 and TRBJ1-3. The receptor comes from a human donor with ulcerative colitis or Crohn's disease, or a healthy co-twin of an affected twin (not recorded which). The CDR3 reads CAWSVQRSSGNTIYF.